The 20 T cell receptor beta chains given below trace back to one sample, sequenced in a study of cytomegalovirus exposure and HLA in healthy donors. The primer mix had 60 Vbeta and 13 Jbeta primers. Repertoires were generated with immunoSEQ multiplex PCR, while TCRdb's copy carries only in-frame clones and drops some. The sample records more than 100,000 clones, about 78% being singletons. The sequenced material came from PBMCs. The source of these receptors is a man aged 50 to 59 in good health and CMV-seropositive.

The CDR3 spells CASSSTGTIYEQYF. Written as DNA, the CDR3 is TGCGCCAGCAGCTCCACCGGGACAATCTACGAGCAGTACTTC. The chain carries TRBV5-1 and TRBJ2-7, with D possibly being TRBD1 (6 bases). The germline V and J ends were trimmed by 3 bases and 3 bases, with 13 bases remaining between them. CDR1 is SGHRS, CDR2 YFSETQ, per germline. This CDR3 spans 14 amino acids.

The chain combines TRBV5-1 with TRBJ1-6; TRBD1 might be the D (5 bases). V dropped 0 bases and J dropped 5 bases, with 12 bases sitting between them. Germline-derived CDR1 and CDR2 are SGHRS and YFSETQ. The CDR3 has 16 amino acids. CDR3 coding DNA: TGCGCCAGCAGCTTGGCGGGGAGGGGCGATAATTCACCCCTCCACTTT. Translated: CASSLAGRGDNSPLHF. Full variable domain (remainder filled in from reference TRBV5-1 and TRBJ1-6): KAGVTQTPRYLIKTRGQQVTLSCSPISGHRSVSWYQQTPGQGLQFLFEYFSETQRNKGNFPGRFSGRQFSNSRSEMNVSTLELGDSALYLCASSLAGRGDNSPLHFGNGTRLTVT.

The rearrangement joins TRBV19 to TRBJ2-2, with 7 positions matching TRBD1. The CDR3 consists of 15 residues. With 3 bases clipped from V and 6 bases from J, the junction kept 7 bases outside the gene matches. Per germline, CDR1 LNHDA and CDR2 SQIVND (reference sequence). CDR3 loop: CASSIRDRSPGELFF. CDR3 DNA sequence: TGTGCCAGTAGTATCCGGGACAGAAGTCCCGGGGAGCTGTTTTTT. Using reference TRBV19 and TRBJ2-2 for the parts outside the CDR3, the full variable domain is DGGITQSPKYLFRKEGQNVTLSCEQNLNHDAMYWYRQDPGQGLRLIYYSQIVNDFQKGDIAEGYSVSREKKESFPLTVTSAQKNPTAFYLCASSIRDRSPGELFFGEGSRLTVL.

The chain carries TRBV7-7 and TRBJ1-1, with D uncertain. The germline V gene encodes CDR1 SSHAT and CDR2 FNYEAQ (reference sequence). V lost 8 bases and J lost 1, with 11 bases in between. The CDR3 totals 13 residues. CDR3 in amino acids: CASGPSTNTEAFF. The DNA for the CDR3 is TGTGCCAGCGGGCCGTCCACGAACACTGAAGCTTTCTTT.

The chain uses TRBV5-1 and TRBJ2-5; tentatively, D is TRBD1 (5 bases). V lost 4 bases, J lost 4 bases, and 17 bases lay in between. Germline V gene sequence: CDR1 SGHRS, CDR2 YFSETQ. This CDR3 is 15 amino acids long. DNA for the CDR3: TGCGCCAGCAGCATGACAAAGGGGCCGTCAGAGACCCAGTACTTC. Translating it yields CASSMTKGPSETQYF.

The chain combines TRBV2 with TRBJ2-7, with 8 bases aligning to TRBD1. V was pared by 6 bases and J by 0 bases, with 10 bases of the junction left unmatched. CDR1 and CDR2 from the germline V gene are SNHLY and FYNNEI. The CDR3 spans 16 residues. The DNA of the CDR3 is TGTGCCAGCAGAACCCCCCGGGACAGGAGCTCCTACGAGCAGTACTTC. Translation: CASRTPRDRSSYEQYF.

The chain couples TRBV10-3 to TRBJ2-1; 12 bases agree with TRBD2. Germline CDR1 ENHRY, CDR2 SYGVKD. The ends lost 9 bases at V and 9 bases at J; junction bases unmatched: 6. There are 13 residues in the CDR3. CDR3 DNA sequence: TGTGCCATTTCTAGCGGGGGGGCTGTTGAGCAGTTCTTC. Its protein product is CAISSGGAVEQFF.

The gene calls are TRBV10-2 and TRBJ2-1; TRBD2 agrees at 11 bases. The CDR3 runs 16 residues. The junction had 11 bases not matched to a gene; V was cut back by 11 bases and J by 2 bases. Looked up from germline, CDR1 is WSHSY and CDR2 is SAAADI. The chain's CDR3 is CAVGTSGGGPYNEQFF. For the CDR3, the DNA is TGCGCCGTAGGGACTAGCGGAGGGGGGCCCTACAATGAGCAGTTCTTC.

This clone has more than one count but fewer than ten. V usage is TRBV5-8 and J usage is TRBJ1-1; TRBD1 aligns across 8 bases. The junction had 15 bases not matched to a gene; V was cut back by 0 bases and J by 11 bases. CDR1 and CDR2 (germline): SGHTS, YDEGEE. CDR3 size: 16 residues. CDR3 amino acids: CASSLGTGRMITGAFF. DNA for the CDR3: TGTGCCAGCAGCTTGGGGACAGGGCGAATGATTACAGGTGCTTTCTTT.

V is TRBV27 and J is TRBJ2-4, with a possible D match to TRBD2 (5 bases). The V gene lost 5 bases and the J gene lost 8 bases, with 10 bases spanning the gap. CDR1 MNHEY and CDR2 SMNVEV come from the germline V gene (reference sequence). This CDR3 is built from 12 residues. CDR3 region: CASSEGGDIQYF. CDR3 sequence (DNA): TGTGCCAGCAGTGAGGGCGGAGACATTCAGTACTTC.

CDR3 sequence: CASSPRATGEKLFF. In nucleotides, the CDR3 is TGTGCCAGCTCACCGCGAGCGACGGGTGAAAAACTGTTTTTT. The chain has TRBV18 and TRBJ1-4; unclear D gene. The V gene lost 3 bases and the J gene lost 7 bases, with 12 bases spanning the gap. Germline V lookup: CDR1 KGHSH, CDR2 LQKENI. This CDR3 has 14 residues. The complete variable domain, with remaining parts taken from reference TRBV18 and TRBJ1-4, reads NAGVMQNPRHLVRRRGQEARLRCSPMKGHSHVYWYRQLPEEGLKFMVYLQKENIIDESGMPKERFSAEFPKEGPSILRIQQVVRGDSAAYFCASSPRATGEKLFFGSGTQLSVL.

The chain employs TRBV2 and TRBJ1-1, with no clear D. This CDR3 contains 13 residues. Trimming stripped 4 bases from V and 5 bases from J, with 11 bases between. Germline assignment: CDR1 SNHLY and CDR2 FYNNEI. The CDR3 nucleotides are TGTGCCAGCAGTGTACGGGCGGGGACTGAAGCTTTCTTT. This encodes CASSVRAGTEAFF. The whole variable domain, remainder taken from reference TRBV2 and TRBJ1-1, is EPEVTQTPSHQVTQMGQEVILRCVPISNHLYFYWYRQILGQKVEFLVSFYNNEISEKSEIFDDQFSVERPDGSNFTLKIRSTKLEDSAMYFCASSVRAGTEAFFGQGTRLTVV.

The J gene is TRBJ2-7, the V gene TRBV14; TRBD1 aligns across 10 bases. The V gene's germline CDR1 is SGHDN and CDR2 FVKESK. The CDR3 has 12 amino acids. The V gene end was trimmed by 9 bases and the J gene end by 7 bases; junction bases not matched to a gene: 6. CDR3: CASSGTGVEQYF. CDR3 in DNA: TGTGCCAGTTCCGGGACAGGGGTGGAGCAGTACTTC.

The rearrangement joins TRBV5-6 to TRBJ1-1; D remains unclear. Trimming stripped 1 base from V and 4 bases from J, with 5 bases between. CDR1 is SGHDT and CDR2 is YYEEEE in the germline V gene. The CDR3 is 12 residues long. In DNA, the CDR3 is TGTGCCAGCAGCTTGAGTAGCACTGAAGCTTTCTTT. It translates to CASSLSSTEAFF.

This chain connects TRBV27 to TRBJ2-1, with D maybe TRBD2 (6 bases). V dropped 6 bases and J dropped 1 base, with 13 bases sitting between them. Germline V gene sequence: CDR1 MNHEY, CDR2 SMNVEV (reference sequence). CDR3 length: 15 residues. CDR3 coding DNA: TGTGCCAGCAGCTGGGGAGGCGAATCCTACAATGAGCAGTTCTTC. Its protein is CASSWGGESYNEQFF.

The chain recombines TRBV11-1 with TRBJ2-7; D call uncertain. The CDR3 totals 13 residues. V was trimmed by 5 bases and J by 0 bases, leaving 8 bases between them. The V gene's germline CDR1 is SGHAT and CDR2 FQDESV (reference sequence). For the CDR3, the DNA is TGTGCCAGCAGCAAGACTCTCTCCTACGAGCAGTACTTC. Amino acids: CASSKTLSYEQYF.

The chain carries TRBV7-2 and TRBJ1-5; 7 bases are a match to TRBD1. Germline V gene sequence: CDR1 SGHTA, CDR2 FQGNSA. V lost 0 bases to trimming and J lost 7 bases; unmatched junction nucleotides: 9. The CDR3 runs to 16 residues. As DNA, the CDR3 is TGTGCCAGCAGCTTAGCTGGCAGGGGGGTGAGGCAGCCCCAGCATTTT. Translating gives CASSLAGRGVRQPQHF.

Turning to this clone: In the same sample, other DNA sequences code for this CDR3. The chain links TRBV27 to TRBJ1-5; D perhaps matches TRBD1 (6 bases). In germline, CDR1 is MNHEY, CDR2 SMNVEV (reference sequence). The CDR3 is made up of 13 amino acids. Trimming pared 6 bases from V and 7 bases from J, leaving 13 bases between. In DNA form, the CDR3 reads TGTGCCAGCAGCCTAAGGGGGGGGCAGCCCCAGCATTTT. Residues: CASSLRGGQPQHF.

This clone was detected once. V gene TRBV18 combines with J gene TRBJ1-2, with 9 bases matching TRBD1. V trimming: 3 bases; J trimming: 4 bases; junction bases outside the gene matches: 6. In germline, CDR1 is KGHSH, CDR2 LQKENI. The CDR3 covers 15 residues. CDR3 coding DNA: TGTGCCAGCTCACCGCCGGGACAGGGTGGCTATGGCTACACCTTC. Protein: CASSPPGQGGYGYTF.

V gene TRBV7-2 combines with J gene TRBJ2-7; 11 nucleotides line up with TRBD2. The CDR3 runs to 16 residues. J lost 3 bases, V lost 0 bases, and 4 bases had no gene match. From germline, CDR1 is SGHTA and CDR2 FQGNSA. In nucleotides, the CDR3 is TGTGCCAGCAGCTTAGCCCTAGCGGGAGGTCTCTACGAGCAGTACTTC. This codes for CASSLALAGGLYEQYF.